This T cell receptor beta chain emerged from a study of shared clonotypes between healthy human individuals. In the sorted-subset replicate PCRs, approximately 200 ng DNA, 25,000 to 30,000 T cell genomes, was used. Some clones are missing from TCRdb's copy, which holds only in-frame ones; the method was immunoSEQ multiplex PCR. The sample lists approximately 2,300,000 clones; around 90% were seen once. In regard to this clone: Its antigen remains unknown.

Study-wide results and limits: Depth of sequencing was expected to influence donor clonotype sharing.

This CDR3 has 15 amino acids. Deletions cut 6 bases from V and 0 bases from J, with 12 bases between. Looked up from germline, CDR1 is LNHDA and CDR2 is SQIVND (reference sequence). The clonotype originates from a man aged 18 to 30 in good health. Some clones in this sample may be carry-over from other donors' samples. Sequencing was carried out using naive CD4+ T cells from PBMCs. Subset meaning: CD45RA+ positively selected. The V and J genes are TRBV19 and TRBJ2-1; D not resolved. The DNA of the CDR3 is TGTGCCAGTAGGGGCTGGGCCAGCTCCTACAATGAGCAGTTCTTC. Translating it yields CASRGWASSYNEQFF.